One sample yielded the 27 T cell receptor beta chains listed below, sequenced in a study of T cells in Graves' hyperthyroidism and ophthalmopathy. Amplification of TCR beta CDR3 regions used RNA as the template. Initially, a first-round RT-PCR of the TCR CDR3 employed the HTBI primer set. TCRdb re-analysed the multiplex PCR reads in MiXCR, keeping a single row per CDR3 protein. The table lists around 300,000 distinct CDR3 sequences, less than 30% of them singletons. Material for sequencing was blood. These receptors came from a man aged 40-50 years with Graves' hyperthyroidism that later progressed to Graves' ophthalmopathy.

With regard to this clonotype: It is unclear where the CDR3 begins or ends on the DNA, so no DNA is shown, and the CDR3 is as TCRdb lists it. This chain joins TRBV28 and TRBJ2-2. The CDR3 adds up to 14 amino acids, both ends counted. The germline gives CDR1 MDHEN, CDR2 SYDVKM. The CDR3 spells CASSPLFGAGELFF.

This clonotype was counted at least ten times. The chain joins TRBV6-5 to TRBJ2-5, with a possible D match to TRBD2 (5 bases). This CDR3 region has 14 residues. Germline loops: CDR1 MNHEY, CDR2 SVGAGI. Trimming stripped 4 bases from V and 5 bases from J, with 14 bases between. The DNA for the CDR3 is TGTGCCAGCAGTTCCGGAGGAGAAGGGGAGACCCAGTACTTC. This sequence encodes CASSSGGEGETQYF.

V usage is TRBV6-2 or TRBV6-3 and J usage is TRBJ1-2, with TRBD1 as a possible D gene (5 bases). CDR1 is MNHEY, CDR2 SVGEGT, per germline. V shed 6 bases and J shed 2 bases, with 10 bases lying between them. The CDR3 totals 13 residues. The CDR3 DNA sequence: TGTGCCAGCAGCAGACAGAGAAACTATGGCTACACCTTC. Translated, it gives CASSRQRNYGYTF.

This clonotype was seen a few times. The J gene is TRBJ1-2, the V gene TRBV6-5; 7 bases agree with TRBD1. The CDR3 length is 13 residues. Germline-derived CDR1 and CDR2 are MNHEY and SVGAGI. J lost 6 bases, V lost 10 bases, and 11 bases had no gene match. Here the CDR3 reads CATTFRDRDGYTF. CDR3 DNA sequence: TGTGCCACCACGTTCCGGGACAGAGATGGCTACACCTTC.

A few counts support this clonotype. The chain recombines TRBV6-1 with TRBJ1-1, with D uncertain. CDR1 is MNHNS and CDR2 is SASEGT in the germline V gene. The ends were cut back, 10 bases at V and 5 bases at J, with 11 bases in the middle. This CDR3 is built from 11 residues. The chain's CDR3 is CATELGTEAFF. The CDR3 coding sequence is TGTGCCACAGAGCTTGGAACTGAAGCTTTCTTT.

Ten or more counts support this clonotype. J is TRBJ1-2 and V is TRBV7-2; no clear D. This CDR3 contains 14 residues. The V gene lost 5 bases and the J gene lost 2 bases, with 12 bases spanning the gap. Germline CDR1 reads SGHTA; CDR2 reads FQGNSA. The CDR3 DNA reads as TGTGCCAGCAGCGCTGGGGTGTTAAACTATGGCTACACCTTC. Translated: CASSAGVLNYGYTF.

There are a few counts of this clonotype. The rearrangement links TRBV12-3 or TRBV12-4 to TRBJ2-3; TRBD2 matches 9 bases. V shed 6 bases and J 0 bases; nucleotides not matched to a gene: 4. CDR3 size: 15 residues. The CDR3 DNA reads TGTGCCAGCAGGGGTCTAGCGGGAAGCACAGATACGCAGTATTTT. Its translation: CASRGLAGSTDTQYF.

This clonotype was detected ten times or more. This chain connects TRBV7-8 to TRBJ1-1; D gene ambiguous. V was pared by 2 bases and J by 3 bases, with 13 bases between. CDR3 size: 15 residues. In germline, CDR1 is SGHVS, CDR2 FQNEAQ. CDR3 sequence reads: CASSLKGYADTEAFF. The CDR3 DNA follows: TGTGCCAGCAGCTTAAAGGGCTACGCTGACACTGAAGCTTTCTTT.

This clonotype has ten or more counts. The chain uses TRBV11-2 and TRBJ2-5, with D tentatively TRBD1 or TRBD2 (6 bases each). V was cut by 5 bases and J by 4 bases, with 29 bases left in between. CDR1 and CDR2 (germline): SGHAT, FQNNGV. There are 19 residues in the CDR3. In DNA, the CDR3 is TGTGCCAGCAGCGCACTTTCGGGGGCTCCAGGGGTCCAGCGAGAGACCCAGTACTTC. Its protein product is CASSALSGAPGVQRETQYF.

This clonotype was counted many times. This chain joins TRBV5-5 and TRBJ1-1, with 7 bases that match TRBD1. The CDR3 has 16 residues. Germline V gene lookup returns CDR1 SGHKS and CDR2 YYEKEE (reference sequence). The V and J ends lost 3 bases and 4 bases, in that order; junction bases with no gene match: 12. Here the CDR3 DNA reads TGTGCCAGCAGCTGGGACAGCTTCAAGGGTAGCACTGAAGCTTTCTTT. This gives the protein CASSWDSFKGSTEAFF.

This clonotype showed up many times. V is TRBV19 and J is TRBJ1-5; TRBD1 is a possible D gene (5 bases). CDR1 LNHDA and CDR2 SQIVND come from the germline V gene (reference sequence). The germline V and J ends were trimmed by 1 base and 3 bases, with 13 bases remaining between them. The CDR3 sequence is 16 residues long. The CDR3 nucleotides read TGTGCCAGTAGTATAGGAGGGCAGGGCTACAATCAGCCCCAGCATTTT. Encoded protein: CASSIGGQGYNQPQHF.

Many counts were recorded for this clonotype. CDR3 in amino acids: CAISEGTNTGELFF. The CDR3 DNA follows: TGTGCCATCAGTGAGGGGACGAACACCGGGGAGCTGTTTTTT. The chain employs TRBV10-3 and TRBJ2-2; no definite D call. The CDR3 covers 14 residues. Trimming took 2 bases from V and 0 from J, leaving 4 bases between them. Germline V CDR1 and CDR2: ENHRY, SYGVKD.

In this sample, this clonotype turned up many times. The chain uses TRBV5-1 and TRBJ2-2; D possibly corresponds to TRBD2 (6 bases). The CDR3 has 16 residues. The V gene's germline CDR1 is SGHRS and CDR2 YFSETQ. V was cut by 4 bases and J by 3 bases, with 16 bases left in between. The CDR3 loop reads CASSPLGRRYTGELFF. As DNA, the CDR3 is TGCGCCAGCAGCCCCTTGGGGAGGCGTTACACCGGGGAGCTGTTTTTT. The full variable domain, rest sourced from reference TRBV5-1 and TRBJ2-2, is KAGVTQTPRYLIKTRGQQVTLSCSPISGHRSVSWYQQTPGQGLQFLFEYFSETQRNKGNFPGRFSGRQFSNSRSEMNVSTLELGDSALYLCASSPLGRRYTGELFFGEGSRLTVL.

This clonotype has more than one count but fewer than ten. The genes are TRBV2 and TRBJ1-1; D perhaps matches TRBD1 (5 bases). The CDR3 loop spans 13 amino acids. Germline assignment: CDR1 SNHLY and CDR2 FYNNEI. Trimming removed 6 bases from V and 0 bases from J, with 8 bases in between. CDR3 sequence reads: CASRYRMNTEAFF. The CDR3 DNA reads as TGTGCCAGCAGATACAGGATGAACACTGAAGCTTTCTTT.

This clonotype showed up many times. The chain recombines TRBV15 with TRBJ1-2, with D perhaps TRBD1 (5 bases). V lost 0 bases and J 2 bases, leaving 10 bases between the germline ends. The CDR3 has 15 residues. Germline values: CDR1 LNHNV, CDR2 YYDKDF (reference sequence). DNA of the CDR3: TGTGCCACCAGCAGAGATCGGCCAGGGAACTATGGCTACACCTTC. Translation gives CATSRDRPGNYGYTF.

The chain recombines TRBV30 with TRBJ2-2; 10 bases agree with TRBD2. Per the germline V gene, CDR1 is GTSNPN and CDR2 is SVGIG (reference sequence). Losses at the gene ends were 4 bases for V and 5 bases for J; bases not matched to a gene: 7. The CDR3 has 15 residues. CDR3 sequence reads: CAWTLAGGLTGELFF. CDR3 coding DNA: TGTGCCTGGACGTTAGCGGGAGGTCTGACCGGGGAGCTGTTTTTT.

This chain joins TRBV28 and TRBJ1-1; no reliable D call. The CDR3 contains 10 residues. The ends were cut back, 6 bases at V and 7 bases at J, with 6 bases in the middle. CDR1 MDHEN and CDR2 SYDVKM come from the germline V gene. The CDR3 protein is CASSRFEAFF. The CDR3 region has the DNA TGTGCCAGCAGCAGGTTTGAAGCTTTCTTT. Using reference TRBV28 and TRBJ1-1 for the parts outside the CDR3, the full variable domain is DVKVTQSSRYLVKRTGEKVFLECVQDMDHENMFWYRQDPGLGLRLIYFSYDVKMKEKGDIPEGYSVSREKKERFSLILESASTNQTSMYLCASSRFEAFFGQGTRLTVV.

In its sample, this clonotype was seen a few times. The chain combines TRBV5-1 with TRBJ2-7; 11 bases fit TRBD2. Germline V gene sequence: CDR1 SGHRS, CDR2 YFSETQ. The J segment lost 6 bases and the V segment lost 1 base, leaving 9 bases of the junction unmatched. This CDR3 comprises 16 residues. CDR3 loop: CASSLIATSGKGEQYF. The CDR3 DNA is TGCGCCAGCAGCTTGATTGCGACTAGCGGGAAGGGCGAGCAGTACTTC.

This clonotype was observed many times. The gene calls are TRBV28 and TRBJ2-7, with 8 bases aligning to TRBD2. This CDR3 is 14 amino acids long. The germline CDR1 and CDR2 sequences are MDHEN and SYDVKM. V gave up 1 base and J gave up 6 bases; unmatched junction bases: 5. The CDR3 protein is CASSLYGRGFEQYF. The CDR3 coding sequence is TGTGCCAGCAGTTTATACGGGAGGGGGTTCGAGCAGTACTTC.

J is TRBJ1-1 and V is TRBV6-1; D gene uncertain. The CDR3 has 13 amino acids. V gave up 5 bases and J gave up 7 bases, with 14 bases separating them. Germline assignment: CDR1 MNHNS and CDR2 SASEGT. DNA for the CDR3: TGTGCCAGCAGTCCCACGGGAATTGGTGAAGCTTTCTTT. This translates into CASSPTGIGEAFF.

This clonotype was detected only a few times. The V and J genes are TRBV28 and TRBJ1-2, with TRBD1 as a possible D gene (5 bases). V lost 5 bases and J 3 bases, leaving 16 bases between the germline ends. Per the germline V gene, CDR1 is MDHEN and CDR2 is SYDVKM. The CDR3 is 15 amino acids. The CDR3: CASSTGPSRDYGYTF. In nucleotides, the CDR3 is TGTGCCAGCAGTACGGGACCTTCAAGGGACTATGGCTACACCTTC.

This clonotype occurred many times. The genes are TRBV13 and TRBJ1-2; 8 nucleotides agree with TRBD1. CDR3 length: 17 residues. The germline CDR1 and CDR2 sequences are PRHDT and FYEKMQ (reference sequence). The V segment lost 2 bases and the J segment 3 bases; nucleotides outside the gene matches: 11. The CDR3 DNA reads as TGTGCCAGCAGCTTATACCCTTACCAGGGGGCCGACTATGGCTACACCTTC. This sequence encodes CASSLYPYQGADYGYTF.

The J gene is TRBJ2-7, the V gene TRBV6-1; D is perhaps TRBD1 (6 bases). Germline loops: CDR1 MNHNS, CDR2 SASEGT. V lost 6 bases and J 3 bases, leaving 18 bases between the germline ends. The CDR3 totals 15 residues. The CDR3 protein is CASSDLGDNHYEQYF. CDR3 bases: TGTGCCAGCAGCGACTTAGGGGACAACCACTACGAGCAGTACTTC.

This chain uses TRBV20-1 with TRBJ2-5; 15 bases are shared with TRBD2. The CDR3 runs to 14 residues. The V and J ends lost 3 bases and 7 bases, in that order; junction bases with no gene match: 3. Germline-derived CDR1 and CDR2 are DFQATT and SNEGSKA (reference sequence). The CDR3 DNA follows: TGCAGTGCTAGTGCGGGACTAGCGGGGGGGACCCAGTACTTC. It specifies CSASAGLAGGTQYF.

V and J are TRBV29-1 and TRBJ2-7, with D maybe TRBD1 (6 bases). This CDR3 contains 12 residues. The ends were cut back, 4 bases at V and 5 bases at J, with 12 bases in the middle. Germline values: CDR1 SQVTM, CDR2 ANQGSEA. CDR3: CSVGRQVHEQYF. Here the CDR3 DNA reads TGCAGCGTTGGAAGACAGGTCCACGAGCAGTACTTC.

This clonotype was observed many times. CDR3 loop: CASSQTEAFF. The CDR3 nucleotides read TGTGCCAGCAGTCAGACTGAAGCTTTCTTT. The V gene is TRBV6-1, the J gene TRBJ1-1; no reliable D call. The CDR3 has 10 residues. Germline V CDR1 and CDR2: MNHNS, SASEGT. V dropped 5 bases and J dropped 5 bases, with 3 bases sitting between them.

This clonotype was observed at least ten times. The rearrangement uses TRBV6-5 and TRBJ2-7, with D possibly TRBD2 on 6 matching bases. Germline assignment: CDR1 MNHEY and CDR2 SVGAGI. The CDR3 is 12 residues long. Trimming shortened V by 6 bases and J by 9 bases, and 15 bases separated the two germline ends. The CDR3 bases are TGTGCCAGCAGGGCTTGGAGGGGTCGGCAGTACTTC. As protein: CASRAWRGRQYF.